The subject of this entry is one T cell receptor beta chain. These data originate in a study of blood T cell repertoires in COVID-19. As for the study in general: Sites across the United States, Italy and Spain contributed samples from acute and convalescent COVID-19. The analysed material was cDNA or gDNA that came from T cells, B-cell-depleted T cells, or PBMCs.

Per the study methods: Estimation of nucleated cell counts was performed using reference gene primer amplification. The repertoire was sequenced with immunoSEQ multiplex PCR; TCRdb's copy has only in-frame clones and lacks some. The V and J calls and clone size were taken over from that table, and D and trimming were inferred from the DNA. The sample has under 110,000 clones; 85% are singletons. The CDR3 spans 13 residues. Per germline, CDR1 ENHRY and CDR2 SYGVKD. V was clipped by 2 bases and J by 3 bases, with 7 bases between them. The chain carries TRBV10-3 and TRBJ1-2, with D possibly being TRBD1 (5 bases). The clonotype comes from a woman aged 70-85 years with active or convalescent COVID-19. The sequenced material came from peripheral blood. The CDR3 sequence: CAISEATDYGYTF. The CDR3 DNA follows: TGTGCCATCAGTGAGGCGACAGACTATGGCTACACCTTC.